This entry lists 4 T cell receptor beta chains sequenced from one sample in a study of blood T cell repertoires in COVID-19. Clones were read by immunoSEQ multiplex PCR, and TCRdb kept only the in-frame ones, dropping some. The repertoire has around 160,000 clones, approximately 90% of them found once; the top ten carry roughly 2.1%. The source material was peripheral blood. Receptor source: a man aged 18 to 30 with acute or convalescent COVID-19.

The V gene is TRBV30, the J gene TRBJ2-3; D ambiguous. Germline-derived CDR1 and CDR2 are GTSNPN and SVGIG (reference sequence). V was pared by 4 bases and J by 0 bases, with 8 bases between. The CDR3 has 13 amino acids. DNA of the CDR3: TGTGCCTGGACACCCACTAGCACAGATACGCAGTATTTT. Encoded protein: CAWTPTSTDTQYF.

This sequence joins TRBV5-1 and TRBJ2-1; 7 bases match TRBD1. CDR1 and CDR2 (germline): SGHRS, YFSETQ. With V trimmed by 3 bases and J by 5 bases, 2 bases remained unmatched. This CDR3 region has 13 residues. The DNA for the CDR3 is TGCGCCAGCAGCTGGGACAGCCACAATGAGCAGTTCTTC. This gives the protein CASSWDSHNEQFF.

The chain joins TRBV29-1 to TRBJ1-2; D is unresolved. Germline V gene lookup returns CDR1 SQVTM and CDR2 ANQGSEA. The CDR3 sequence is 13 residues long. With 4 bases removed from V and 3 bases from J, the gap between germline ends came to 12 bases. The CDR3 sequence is CSVASQVHYGYTF. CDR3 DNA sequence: TGCAGCGTTGCCTCCCAGGTTCACTATGGCTACACCTTC.

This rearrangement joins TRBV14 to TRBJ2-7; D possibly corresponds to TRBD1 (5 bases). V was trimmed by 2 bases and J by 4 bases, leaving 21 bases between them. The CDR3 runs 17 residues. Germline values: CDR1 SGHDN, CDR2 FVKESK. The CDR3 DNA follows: TGTGCCAGCAGCCAACGATTGCCGGTAGGACCAGGGTACGAGCAGTACTTC. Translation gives CASSQRLPVGPGYEQYF.